The rows below give T cell receptor beta chains drawn from one sample of a study of cytotoxic CD8 clonotypes in ibrutinib-treated CLL. Repertoires were generated with immunoSEQ multiplex PCR, while TCRdb's copy carries only in-frame clones and drops some. The sample consists of a few hundred thousand clones, 70% of them appearing once. The specimen comprised PBMCs, sampled after 24 months of ibrutinib treatment. The receptors derive from a human donor with chronic lymphocytic leukemia. Each CDR3 is given with its conserved first and last residue. A D gene is named only where the DNA matches it firmly. Not all rows give a size; the values are once, few, many and, for expanded clones, a class.

D gene	clone size	J gene	V gene	CDR3 DNA	CDR3 protein
.	few	TRBJ1-5	TRBV2	TGTGCCAGCAAAGACGACAGAGGAGATCAGCCCCAGCATTTT	CASKDDRGDQPQHF
TRBD1	.	TRBJ2-2	TRBV7-3	TGTGCCAGCAGCTACGCGGGACAGGTAGCCGGGGAGCTGTTTTTT	CASSYAGQVAGELFF
.	.	TRBJ2-1	TRBV28	TGTGCCAGCACCGCGGGGGCCCCCGGGGCCAATGAGCAGTTCTTC	CASTAGAPGANEQFF
.	.	TRBJ2-7	TRBV20-1	TGCAGTGCTCGACAGTCCTACGAGCAGTACTTC	CSARQSYEQYF
TRBD1	.	TRBJ1-1	TRBV30	TGTGCCTGGCGGACAGGGTCCACTGAAGCTTTCTTT	CAWRTGSTEAFF
.	few	TRBJ2-1	TRBV5-1	TGCGCCAGCAGCTTGGGTCGCAATGAGCAGTTCTTC	CASSLGRNEQFF
TRBD1	.	TRBJ1-5	TRBV2	TGTGCCAGCAGGACAGGGATAAGCAATCAGCCCCAGCATTTT	CASRTGISNQPQHF
.	.	TRBJ2-6	TRBV29-1	TGCAGCGTTGAGATCGCCGGAGGGGCCAACGTCCTGACTTTC	CSVEIAGGANVLTF
.	.	TRBJ2-1	TRBV9	TGTGCCAGCAGCGTAGATTCAAAGACAAGCTCCTACAATGAGCAGTTCTTC	CASSVDSKTSSYNEQFF
TRBD1	.	TRBJ2-2	TRBV9	TGTGCCAGCAGCGCCTACGGGACAGGCCAAACCGGGGAGCTGTTTTTT	CASSAYGTGQTGELFF
TRBD2	.	TRBJ2-7	TRBV28	TGTGCCAGCAGTACTTCCGCTAGCGGGGAGCAGTACTTC	CASSTSASGEQYF
TRBD2	.	TRBJ2-7	TRBV4-3	TGCGCCAGCAGCCAAGAAGCACCTCGGGGGGTGCAGTACTTC	CASSQEAPRGVQYF
.	.	TRBJ2-6	TRBV15	TGTGCCACCAGCAGAGATATGTCTGGGGCCAACGTCCTGACTTTC	CATSRDMSGANVLTF
TRBD1	.	TRBJ2-5	TRBV5-1	TGCGCCAGCACCCAAGCTGGACAGGGTAAAGAGACCCAGTACTTC	CASTQAGQGKETQYF
.	.	TRBJ2-7	TRBV5-1	TGCGCCAGCAGCTCGGAGGCAAGCGAGCAGTACTTC	CASSSEASEQYF
.	.	TRBJ2-7	TRBV5-1	TGCGCCAGCAGCTTGCTCCAGGGAGGAGATGGCGAGCAGTACTTC	CASSLLQGGDGEQYF
TRBD2	.	TRBJ2-1	TRBV7-9	TGTGCCAGCAGCTGGGGCACTAGCGGCGACAATGAGCAGTTCTTC	CASSWGTSGDNEQFF
TRBD1	.	TRBJ1-1	TRBV4-1	TGCGCCAGCGGGCCGGGACAGATGAACACTGAAGCTTTCTTT	CASGPGQMNTEAFF
.	few	TRBJ1-2	TRBV9	TGTGCCAGCACGGGGGGGCGAAAAGTCGGCTACACCTTC	CASTGGRKVGYTF
TRBD1	.	TRBJ1-5	TRBV28	TGTGCCAGCAGTTCACCGGGACAGTTTACCAATCAGCCCCAGCATTTT	CASSSPGQFTNQPQHF
TRBD2	few	TRBJ2-7	TRBV6-1	TGTGCCAGCAGTGAAAGGGACTACAAAACCGGGGACGAGCAGTACTTC	CASSERDYKTGDEQYF
.	.	TRBJ1-5	TRBV4-3	TGCGCCAGCAGCCAAGTAAAGAGGGATGGCCAGCCCCAGCATTTT	CASSQVKRDGQPQHF
.	few	TRBJ1-4	TRBV14	TGTGCCAGCAATAGGGACGGGAATGAAAAACTGTTTTTT	CASNRDGNEKLFF
TRBD1	.	TRBJ2-1	TRBV4-1	TGCGCCAGCAGCCCATCCGGGACAGTCCTCAATGAGCAGTTCTTC	CASSPSGTVLNEQFF
.	few	TRBJ2-3	TRBV14	TGTGCCAGCAGCCAAGCGACGCGGATAAGCACAGATACGCAGTATTTT	CASSQATRISTDTQYF
.	.	TRBJ1-1	TRBV28	TGTGCCAGCAGTTTAGGTGGAGCCTCGAACACTGAAGCTTTCTTT	CASSLGGASNTEAFF
.	.	TRBJ1-2	TRBV2	TGTGCCAGCTGGGACGGGCGAGGCTACACCTTC	CASWDGRGYTF
.	.	TRBJ2-1	TRBV27	TGTGCCAGCAGTGTCGGCCTCTCCTACAATGAGCAGTTCTTC	CASSVGLSYNEQFF
TRBD2	.	TRBJ2-7	TRBV28	TGTGCCAGCAGTCGACCGGGACTAGATTCCGTCTACGAGCAGTACTTC	CASSRPGLDSVYEQYF
.	few	TRBJ1-5	TRBV5-1	TGCGCCAGCAGCTTGCGCGGGGATCGATACCAGCCCCAGCATTTT	CASSLRGDRYQPQHF
TRBD2	.	TRBJ2-7	TRBV25-1	TGTGCCAGCAGTGCCTCCGGGACTAAGAGTGACGAGCAGTACTTC	CASSASGTKSDEQYF
.	.	TRBJ2-7	TRBV28	TGTGCCAGCAGTTTCTGGAGGGGATCCTACGAGCAGTACTTC	CASSFWRGSYEQYF
.	.	TRBJ2-2	TRBV7-3	TGTGCCAGCAGTCCTGATTGGGTAGGGAATGTAGCCGGGGAGCTGTTTTTT	CASSPDWVGNVAGELFF
.	.	TRBJ1-5	TRBV11-1	TGTGCCAGCAGCTTCGCAGGGGCGGGCAATCAGCCCCAGCATTTT	CASSFAGAGNQPQHF
TRBD1	.	TRBJ2-7	TRBV18	TGTGCCAGCTCACCGGGGACAGCGGACTCCTACGAGCAGTACTTC	CASSPGTADSYEQYF
.	few	TRBJ2-7	TRBV11-2	TGTGCCAGCCGGGGACTTGGGTTCTACGAGCAGTACTTC	CASRGLGFYEQYF
TRBD2	.	TRBJ2-3	TRBV15	TGTGCCACCAGCAGAGAGTTAAGCGGGAGAGGCGCAGATACGCAGTATTTT	CATSRELSGRGADTQYF
TRBD2	.	TRBJ2-7	TRBV7-9	TGTGCCAGCAGCTCAGGACTAGCGGGTTACTACGAGCAGTACTTC	CASSSGLAGYYEQYF
.	.	TRBJ2-3	TRBV7-8	TGTGCCAGCAGGGACGGGTCAGATACGCAGTATTTT	CASRDGSDTQYF
.	few	TRBJ1-5	TRBV5-1	TGCGCCAGCAGCTTGGTGTCAGGGTACGAGCAGCCCCAGCATTTT	CASSLVSGYEQPQHF
.	.	TRBJ2-7	TRBV11-3	TGTGCCAGCAGCCCCGGGAAGGGGGGAAGCTACGAGCAGTACTTC	CASSPGKGGSYEQYF
.	.	TRBJ2-7	TRBV27	TGTGCCAGCAGTACACGGGACGTCTCCTACGAGCAGTACTTC	CASSTRDVSYEQYF
.	.	TRBJ2-3	TRBV27	TGTGCCAGCAGTTCTGACGGGAAAGGGTATTTT	CASSSDGKGYF
TRBD1	.	TRBJ1-2	TRBV6-5	TGTGCCAGCAGTTACTCAGACAGGGGGACAGGCGGCTACACCTTC	CASSYSDRGTGGYTF
.	.	TRBJ2-1	TRBV14	TGTGCCAGCAGACCCCTCCAGTTTGATGAGCAGTTCTTC	CASRPLQFDEQFF
TRBD2	.	TRBJ2-1	TRBV4-1	TGCGCCAGCAGCCATCCTAGAGCGGGAGCCTCCTACAATGAGCAGTTCTTC	CASSHPRAGASYNEQFF
TRBD2	.	TRBJ2-7	TRBV7-2	TGTGCCAGCAGCTTGGTTAGCGGACTAGTGGAGAACTACGAGCAGTACTTC	CASSLVSGLVENYEQYF
.	.	TRBJ1-5	TRBV9	TGTGCCAGCAGCCCAACCGGGAGCAATAGCAATCAGCCCCAGCATTTT	CASSPTGSNSNQPQHF
TRBD1	.	TRBJ2-2	TRBV2	TGTGCCAGCAGAGACAGGGGCACCGGGGAGCTGTTTTTT	CASRDRGTGELFF
.	few	TRBJ2-3	TRBV28	TGTGCCAGCAGTTTATCGCGGGGATGGGCAGATACGCAGTATTTT	CASSLSRGWADTQYF
.	.	TRBJ1-1	TRBV30	TGTGCCTTCCAGGACGATCTGAACACTGAAGCTTTCTTT	CAFQDDLNTEAFF
.	.	TRBJ2-1	TRBV18	TGTGCCAGCTCAACAGCAAACAATGAGCAGTTCTTC	CASSTANNEQFF
.	.	TRBJ2-1	TRBV7-9	TGTGCCAGCAGCTTAGCGTCCGGGAGAGGTGAGCAGTTCTTC	CASSLASGRGEQFF
.	once	TRBJ1-1	TRBV19	TGTGCCAGTAGTATGAGCGAGGAAACTGAAGCTTTCTTT	CASSMSEETEAFF